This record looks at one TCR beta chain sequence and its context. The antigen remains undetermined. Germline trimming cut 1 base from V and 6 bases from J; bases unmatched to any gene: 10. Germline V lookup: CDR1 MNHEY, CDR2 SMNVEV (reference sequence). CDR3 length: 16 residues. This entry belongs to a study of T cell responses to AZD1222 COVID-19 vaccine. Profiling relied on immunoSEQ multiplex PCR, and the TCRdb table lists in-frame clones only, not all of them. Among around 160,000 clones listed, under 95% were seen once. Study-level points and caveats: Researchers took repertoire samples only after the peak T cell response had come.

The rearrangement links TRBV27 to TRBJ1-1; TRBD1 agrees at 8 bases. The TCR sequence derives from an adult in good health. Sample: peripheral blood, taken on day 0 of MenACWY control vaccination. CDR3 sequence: CASSLYRPDRVAEAFF. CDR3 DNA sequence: TGTGCCAGCAGTTTATATCGGCCGGACAGGGTCGCTGAAGCTTTCTTT.